The present TCR beta chain was sequenced within a study of T-cell memory formation after mild COVID-19. Study-level points and caveats: CD8+ contracting clones occupied EMRA, while CD4+ ones occupied mainly CM and EM.

Points on this clonotype: Its antigen is not identified.

TCRdb independently ran MiXCR on the 5' RACE reads; one entry per CDR3 protein. The sample records 4,000 to 5,000 distinct CDR3 sequences, more than 40% being singletons. Per germline, CDR1 SGHRS and CDR2 YFSETQ. Unmatched junction bases numbered 4, after V lost 3 bases and J lost 4 bases. The CDR3 is 15 residues long. The sequence was obtained from an adult who had mild COVID-19 (a few samples of this study predate the infection). Cell type and time point are not known. Sequenced material: PBMCs or a T cell subset sorted from them (not recorded which). The chain has TRBV5-1 and TRBJ1-6; 7 nucleotides align to TRBD1. In DNA, the CDR3 is TGCGCCAGCAGCTGGGGGACAGATTATAATTCACCCCTCCACTTT. The encoded protein is CASSWGTDYNSPLHF.